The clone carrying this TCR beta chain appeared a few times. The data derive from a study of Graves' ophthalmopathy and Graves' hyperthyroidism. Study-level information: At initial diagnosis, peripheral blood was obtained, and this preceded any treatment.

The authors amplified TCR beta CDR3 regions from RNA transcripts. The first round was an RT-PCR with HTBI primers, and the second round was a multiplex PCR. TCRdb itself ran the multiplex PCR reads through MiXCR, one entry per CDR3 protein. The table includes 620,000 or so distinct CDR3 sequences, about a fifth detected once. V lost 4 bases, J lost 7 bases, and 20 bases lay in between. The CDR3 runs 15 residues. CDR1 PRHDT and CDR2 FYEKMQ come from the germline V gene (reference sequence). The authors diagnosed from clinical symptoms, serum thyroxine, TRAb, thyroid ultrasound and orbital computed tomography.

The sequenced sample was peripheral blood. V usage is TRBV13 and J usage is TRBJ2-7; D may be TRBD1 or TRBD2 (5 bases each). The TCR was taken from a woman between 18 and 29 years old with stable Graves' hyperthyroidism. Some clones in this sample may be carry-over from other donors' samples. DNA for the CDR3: TGTGCCAGCAGCTCCCGGGACGCCGAAAAGGGGGAGCAGTACTTC. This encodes CASSSRDAEKGEQYF.